Each of the 16 T cell receptor beta chains below was sequenced from the same sample in a study of blood T cell repertoires in COVID-19. Generated by immunoSEQ multiplex PCR, the TCRdb table keeps only in-frame clones and is missing some. The profile shows some 98,000 clones, roughly 82% of them singletons. The sample taken for sequencing was peripheral blood. All receptors come from a man in his 70s with active or convalescent COVID-19.

The chain employs TRBV3-1 (or the pseudogene TRBV3-2) and TRBJ1-5; D ambiguous. The V end was cut by 2 bases, the J end by 4 bases, with 9 bases between. CDR1 and CDR2 from the germline V gene are LGHDT and YNNKEL (reference sequence). This CDR3 contains 14 residues. The CDR3 sequence is CASSQQVVNQPQHF. The CDR3 DNA sequence: TGTGCCAGCAGCCAACAGGTGGTTAATCAGCCCCAGCATTTT.

The chain employs TRBV19 and TRBJ2-3; 16 nucleotides agree with TRBD2. J lost 6 bases, V lost 7 bases, and 10 bases had no gene match. The germline V gene has CDR1 LNHDA and CDR2 SQIVND (reference sequence). The CDR3 extends over 17 amino acids. CDR3 amino acids: CASTLGLAGGLRDTQYF. CDR3 nucleotides: TGTGCCAGTACCTTGGGACTAGCGGGGGGGCTTCGGGATACGCAGTATTTT.

V and J are TRBV4-1 and TRBJ1-1; 9 nucleotides agree with TRBD1. The CDR3 loop spans 15 amino acids. Germline values: CDR1 MGHRA, CDR2 YSYEKL. V dropped 3 bases and J dropped 3; count of bases not matched to a gene: 5. The CDR3 nucleotides are TGCGCCAGCAGCCATAGCACAGGGGGCGACACTGAAGCTTTCTTT. It translates to CASSHSTGGDTEAFF.

The rearrangement joins TRBV5-1 to TRBJ2-6; D might be TRBD1 (5 bases). This CDR3 region has 16 residues. Germline CDR1 SGHRS, CDR2 YFSETQ. V lost 0 bases and J 1 base, leaving 8 bases between the germline ends. CDR3 nucleotides: TGCGCCAGCAGCTTGGCCCCAGGGTCTGGGGCCAACGTCCTGACTTTC. It is translated as CASSLAPGSGANVLTF.

This chain uses TRBV2 with TRBJ1-2; D remains unclear. Trimming stripped 10 bases from V and 5 bases from J, with 14 bases between. This CDR3 has 12 amino acids. Germline CDR1 reads SNHLY; CDR2 reads FYNNEI. The CDR3 nucleotides read TGTGCCACACTTCTGGGAGATTATGGCTACACCTTC. Amino acid sequence: CATLLGDYGYTF.

The J gene is TRBJ2-1, the V gene TRBV3-1 (or the pseudogene TRBV3-2); D gene unclear. Trimming pared 5 bases from V and 0 bases from J, leaving 11 bases between. This CDR3 contains 15 residues. Germline V gene data show CDR1 as LGHDT and CDR2 as YNNKEL (reference sequence). Written as DNA, the CDR3 is TGTGCCAGCAGCTCCTCCGCTAGCTCCTACAATGAGCAGTTCTTC. Translating gives CASSSSASSYNEQFF.

V and J are TRBV5-1 and TRBJ2-1; 14 positions match TRBD2. The CDR3 has 17 residues. With V trimmed by 4 bases and J by 0 bases, 3 bases remained unmatched. CDR1 is SGHRS and CDR2 is YFSETQ in the germline V gene. The CDR3 region has the DNA TGCGCCAGCAGCCGGACTAGCGGGGGGAGCTCCTACAATGAGCAGTTCTTC. This codes for CASSRTSGGSSYNEQFF.

This chain uses TRBV3-1 (or the pseudogene TRBV3-2) with TRBJ2-1; no clear D. V lost 2 bases and J lost 0, with 20 bases in between. This CDR3 contains 19 residues. In germline, CDR1 is LGHDT, CDR2 YNNKEL (reference sequence). For the CDR3, the DNA is TGTGCCAGCAGCCAAAACCGGCACCCCGCTAGGAGCTCCTACAATGAGCAGTTCTTC. Amino acids: CASSQNRHPARSSYNEQFF.

The gene calls are TRBV19 and TRBJ1-1, with D perhaps TRBD1 (6 bases). CDR1 and CDR2 from the germline V gene are LNHDA and SQIVND (reference sequence). This CDR3 has 16 amino acids. V shed 5 bases and J shed 0 bases, with 16 bases lying between them. CDR3: CASSLRGGPMNTEAFF. CDR3 sequence (DNA): TGTGCCAGTAGTCTCAGAGGGGGACCCATGAACACTGAAGCTTTCTTT.

This chain connects TRBV5-4 to TRBJ1-1; D gene unclear. The CDR3 extends over 14 amino acids. Trimming removed 0 bases from V and 4 bases from J, with 10 bases in between. Germline V gene data show CDR1 as SGHNT and CDR2 as YYREEE (reference sequence). CDR3 sequence: CASSLAGRPTEAFF. For the CDR3, the DNA is TGTGCCAGCAGCTTGGCCGGCAGGCCCACTGAAGCTTTCTTT.

This rearrangement joins TRBV19 to TRBJ2-5; no firm D call. Germline-derived CDR1 and CDR2 are LNHDA and SQIVND (reference sequence). CDR3 length: 15 residues. The V end was cut by 5 bases, the J end by 8 bases, with 21 bases between. In nucleotides, the CDR3 is TGTGCCAGTAGTCCAACTCAGACTGGAAAGCAAACCCAGTACTTC. This codes for CASSPTQTGKQTQYF.

This chain links TRBV9 with TRBJ1-5; a weak D match, TRBD1 (6 bases). The CDR3 loop spans 13 amino acids. The V end lost 4 bases, the J end lost 5 bases, and 10 bases lay between the germline ends. CDR1 SGDLS and CDR2 YYNGEE come from the germline V gene. The CDR3 loop is CASSPRTDQPQHF. CDR3 bases: TGTGCCAGCAGCCCTCGGACAGATCAGCCCCAGCATTTT.

The V and J genes are TRBV2 and TRBJ1-1, with D maybe TRBD1 (5 bases). This CDR3 has 14 amino acids. Trimming stripped 4 bases from V and 5 bases from J, with 14 bases between. In germline, CDR1 is SNHLY, CDR2 FYNNEI. CDR3 bases: TGTGCCAGCAGTGGCAGACAGAGTCGAACTGAAGCTTTCTTT. Its protein is CASSGRQSRTEAFF.

This clone was observed a few times. The chain employs TRBV7-6 and TRBJ1-3; D not certain. Germline CDR1 SGHVS, CDR2 FNYEAQ. V lost 7 bases and J lost 4, with 17 bases in between. The CDR3 covers 15 residues. Here the CDR3 DNA reads TGTGCCAGCACCCCCTCAAGAGGGATCGGAAACACCATATATTTT. It translates to CASTPSRGIGNTIYF.

V and J are TRBV11-2 and TRBJ2-7, with 7 nucleotides matching TRBD2. The CDR3 is 13 amino acids. CDR1 SGHAT and CDR2 FQNNGV come from the germline V gene. Trimming cost V 7 bases and J 4 bases; bases outside gene matches: 7. This chain's CDR3 is CASKLGGSYEQYF. In nucleotides, the CDR3 is TGTGCCAGCAAGCTGGGGGGGAGTTACGAGCAGTACTTC.

CDR3 loop: CASGQPNQPQHF. The CDR3 DNA follows: TGTGCCAGCGGACAACCCAATCAGCCCCAGCATTTT. V gene TRBV5-5 combines with J gene TRBJ1-5; D perhaps matches TRBD1 (5 bases). The CDR3 is 12 amino acids. Germline V gene data show CDR1 as SGHKS and CDR2 as YYEKEE (reference sequence). V lost 7 bases and J 3 bases, leaving 8 bases between the germline ends.